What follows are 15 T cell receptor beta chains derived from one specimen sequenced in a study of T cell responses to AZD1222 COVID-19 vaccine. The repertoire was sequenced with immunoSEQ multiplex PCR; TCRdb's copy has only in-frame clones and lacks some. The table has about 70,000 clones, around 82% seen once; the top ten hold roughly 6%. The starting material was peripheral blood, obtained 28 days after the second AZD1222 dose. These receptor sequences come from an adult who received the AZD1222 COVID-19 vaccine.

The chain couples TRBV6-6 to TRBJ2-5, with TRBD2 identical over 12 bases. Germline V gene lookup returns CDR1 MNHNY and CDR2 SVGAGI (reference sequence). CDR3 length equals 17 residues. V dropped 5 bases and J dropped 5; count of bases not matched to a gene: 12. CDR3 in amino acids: CASSPTLAGGGGETQYF. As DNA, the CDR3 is TGTGCCAGCAGTCCCACACTAGCGGGGGGCGGAGGCGAGACCCAGTACTTC.

The CDR3 sequence: CASSLGLGGGLYIQYF. The CDR3 DNA reads TGTGCCAGCAGCTTAGGTCTAGGGGGAGGCCTGTACATTCAGTACTTC. The chain couples TRBV7-2 to TRBJ2-4, with D possibly called TRBD1 or TRBD2 (6 bases each). The CDR3 extends over 16 amino acids. V shed 1 base and J shed 8 bases, with 18 bases lying between them. Germline assignment: CDR1 SGHTA and CDR2 FQGNSA.

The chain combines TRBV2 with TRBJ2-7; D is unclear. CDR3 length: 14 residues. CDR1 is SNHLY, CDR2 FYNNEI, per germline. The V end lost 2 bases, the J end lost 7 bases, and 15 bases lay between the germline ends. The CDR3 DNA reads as TGTGCCAGCAGTGAATTGGCCGAGGTGGAAGAGCAGTACTTC. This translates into CASSELAEVEEQYF.

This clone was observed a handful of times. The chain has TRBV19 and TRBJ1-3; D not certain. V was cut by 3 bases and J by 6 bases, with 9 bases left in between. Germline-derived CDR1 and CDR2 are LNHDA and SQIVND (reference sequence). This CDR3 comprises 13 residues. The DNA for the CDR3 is TGTGCCAGTAGTATCGGAAACGAAAACACCATATATTTT. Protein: CASSIGNENTIYF.

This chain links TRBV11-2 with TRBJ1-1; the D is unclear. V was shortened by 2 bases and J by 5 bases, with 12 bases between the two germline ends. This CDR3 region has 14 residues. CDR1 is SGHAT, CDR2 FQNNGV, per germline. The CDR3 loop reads CASSLRTRETEAFF. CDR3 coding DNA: TGTGCCAGCAGCTTACGTACTAGGGAGACTGAAGCTTTCTTT.

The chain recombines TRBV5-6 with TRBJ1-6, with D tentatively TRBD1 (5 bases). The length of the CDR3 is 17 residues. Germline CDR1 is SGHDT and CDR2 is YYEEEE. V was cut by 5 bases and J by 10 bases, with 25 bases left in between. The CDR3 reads CASSSTWDLGSLSPLHF. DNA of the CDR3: TGTGCCAGCAGTTCCACCTGGGACCTCGGGAGTCTGTCACCCCTCCACTTT.

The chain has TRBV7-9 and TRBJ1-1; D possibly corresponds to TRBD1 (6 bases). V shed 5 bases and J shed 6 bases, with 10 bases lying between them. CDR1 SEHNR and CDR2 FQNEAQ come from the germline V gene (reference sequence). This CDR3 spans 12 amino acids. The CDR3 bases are TGTGCCAGCAGCCCATCAGGGGCTGAAGCTTTCTTT. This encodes CASSPSGAEAFF.

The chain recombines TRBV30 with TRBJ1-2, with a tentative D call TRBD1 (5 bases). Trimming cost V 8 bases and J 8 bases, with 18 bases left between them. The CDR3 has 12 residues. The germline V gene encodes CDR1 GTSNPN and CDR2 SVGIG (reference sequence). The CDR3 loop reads CARQDSAGGYTF. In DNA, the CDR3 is TGTGCCCGCCAAGACAGCGCCGGCGGCTACACCTTC.

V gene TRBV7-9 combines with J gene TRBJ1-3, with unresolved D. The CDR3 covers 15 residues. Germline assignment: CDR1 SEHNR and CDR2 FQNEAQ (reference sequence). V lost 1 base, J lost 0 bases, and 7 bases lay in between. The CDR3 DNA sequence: TGTGCCAGCAGCTTAGTCTCCTACTCTGGAAACACCATATATTTT. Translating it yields CASSLVSYSGNTIYF.

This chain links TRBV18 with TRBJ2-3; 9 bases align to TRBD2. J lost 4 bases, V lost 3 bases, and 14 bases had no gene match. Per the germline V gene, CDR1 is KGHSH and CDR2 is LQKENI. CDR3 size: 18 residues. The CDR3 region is CASSPPPRLAGSPDTQYF. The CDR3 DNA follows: TGTGCCAGCTCACCCCCCCCTCGGCTAGCGGGGAGTCCAGATACGCAGTATTTT. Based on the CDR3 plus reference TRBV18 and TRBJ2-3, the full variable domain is NAGVMQNPRHLVRRRGQEARLRCSPMKGHSHVYWYRQLPEEGLKFMVYLQKENIIDESGMPKERFSAEFPKEGPSILRIQQVVRGDSAAYFCASSPPPRLAGSPDTQYFGPGTRLTVL.

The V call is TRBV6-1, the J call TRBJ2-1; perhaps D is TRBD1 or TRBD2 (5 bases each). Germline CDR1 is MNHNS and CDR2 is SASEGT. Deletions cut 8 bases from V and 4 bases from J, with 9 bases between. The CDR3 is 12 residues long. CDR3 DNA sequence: TGTGCCAGCTGGGGGAGATACAATGAGCAGTTCTTC. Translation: CASWGRYNEQFF.

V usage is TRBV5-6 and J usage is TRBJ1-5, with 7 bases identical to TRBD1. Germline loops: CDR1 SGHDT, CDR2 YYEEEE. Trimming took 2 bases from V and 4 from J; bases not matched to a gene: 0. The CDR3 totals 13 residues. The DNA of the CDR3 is TGTGCCAGCAGCTTACAGGGGAATCAGCCCCAGCATTTT. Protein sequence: CASSLQGNQPQHF.

The CDR3 is CASREGQVGRTDTQYF. CDR3 DNA: TGTGCCAGCAGGGAGGGACAGGTCGGTCGCACAGATACGCAGTATTTT. The chain carries TRBV2 and TRBJ2-3; 8 bases fit TRBD1. J was trimmed by 1 base and V by 6 bases; bases with no gene match: 9. The CDR3 loop spans 16 amino acids. The germline CDR1 and CDR2 sequences are SNHLY and FYNNEI. Full variable domain (remainder filled in from reference TRBV2 and TRBJ2-3): EPEVTQTPSHQVTQMGQEVILRCVPISNHLYFYWYRQILGQKVEFLVSFYNNEISEKSEIFDDQFSVERPDGSNFTLKIRSTKLEDSAMYFCASREGQVGRTDTQYFGPGTRLTVL.

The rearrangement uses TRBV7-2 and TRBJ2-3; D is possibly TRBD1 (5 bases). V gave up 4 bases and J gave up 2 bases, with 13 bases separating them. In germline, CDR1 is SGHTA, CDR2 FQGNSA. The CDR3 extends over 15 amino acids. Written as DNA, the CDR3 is TGTGCCAGCAGCTCACTAAGGGGAAACACAGATACGCAGTATTTT. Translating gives CASSSLRGNTDTQYF.

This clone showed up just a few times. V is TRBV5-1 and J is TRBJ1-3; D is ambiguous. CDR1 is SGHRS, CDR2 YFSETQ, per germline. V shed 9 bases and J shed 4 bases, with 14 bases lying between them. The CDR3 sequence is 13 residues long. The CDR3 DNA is TGCGCCACCTCCCCCCAGCCCGGAAACACCATATATTTT. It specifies CATSPQPGNTIYF. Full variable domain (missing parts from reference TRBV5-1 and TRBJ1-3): KAGVTQTPRYLIKTRGQQVTLSCSPISGHRSVSWYQQTPGQGLQFLFEYFSETQRNKGNFPGRFSGRQFSNSRSEMNVSTLELGDSALYLCATSPQPGNTIYFGEGSWLTVV.